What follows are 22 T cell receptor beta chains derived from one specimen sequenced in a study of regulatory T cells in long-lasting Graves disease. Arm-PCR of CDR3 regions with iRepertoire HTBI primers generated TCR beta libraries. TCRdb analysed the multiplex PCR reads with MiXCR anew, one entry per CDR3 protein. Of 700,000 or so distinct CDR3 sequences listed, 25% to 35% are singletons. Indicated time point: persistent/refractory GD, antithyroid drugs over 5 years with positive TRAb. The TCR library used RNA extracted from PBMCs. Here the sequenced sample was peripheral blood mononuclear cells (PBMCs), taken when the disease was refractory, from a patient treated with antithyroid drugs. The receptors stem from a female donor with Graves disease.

The CDR3 sequence is CATSDSDRGRYGYTF. The CDR3 DNA sequence: TGTGCCACCAGTGATTCTGACAGGGGCAGGTATGGCTACACCTTC. J is TRBJ1-2 and V is TRBV24-1; 8 bases align to TRBD1. The CDR3 totals 15 residues. With V trimmed by 2 bases and J by 5 bases, 6 bases remained unmatched. Germline V CDR1 and CDR2: KGHDR, SFDVKD.

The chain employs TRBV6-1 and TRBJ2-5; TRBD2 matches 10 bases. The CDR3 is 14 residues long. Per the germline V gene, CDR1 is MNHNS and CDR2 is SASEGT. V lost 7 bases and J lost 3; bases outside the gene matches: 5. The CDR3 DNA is TGTGCCAGCAAGCCCACTAGCGGGAAAGAGACCCAGTACTTC. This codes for CASKPTSGKETQYF.

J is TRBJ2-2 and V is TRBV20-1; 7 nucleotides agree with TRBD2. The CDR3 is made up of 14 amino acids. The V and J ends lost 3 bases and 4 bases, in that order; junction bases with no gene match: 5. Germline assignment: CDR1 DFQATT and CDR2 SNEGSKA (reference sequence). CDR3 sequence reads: CSARPWTSTGELFF. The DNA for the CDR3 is TGCAGTGCTAGGCCCTGGACTAGCACCGGGGAGCTGTTTTTT.

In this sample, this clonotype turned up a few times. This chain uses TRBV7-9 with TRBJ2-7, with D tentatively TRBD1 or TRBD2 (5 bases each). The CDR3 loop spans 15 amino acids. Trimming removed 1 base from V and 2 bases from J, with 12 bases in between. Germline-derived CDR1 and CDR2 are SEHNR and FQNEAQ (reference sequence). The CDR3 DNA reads TGTGCCAGCAGCTTAGTGGGGGAACCAACCTACGAGCAGTACTTC. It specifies CASSLVGEPTYEQYF.

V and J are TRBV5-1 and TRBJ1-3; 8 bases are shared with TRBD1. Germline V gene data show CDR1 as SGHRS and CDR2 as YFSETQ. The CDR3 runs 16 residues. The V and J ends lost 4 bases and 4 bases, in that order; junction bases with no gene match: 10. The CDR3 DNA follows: TGCGCCAGCAGCCCGGAGACGCAGGGGGCGGGAAACACCATATATTTT. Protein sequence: CASSPETQGAGNTIYF.

CDR3 coding DNA: TGTGCCAGCAGTATAGGACAGGGAAGGAGGTGGTCACCCCTCCACTTT. Its translation is CASSIGQGRRWSPLHF. The V gene is TRBV28, the J gene TRBJ1-6, with 8 bases fitting TRBD1. CDR3 length equals 16 residues. Trimming at V came to 5 bases and at J to 10 bases, leaving 13 bases not matched to a gene. Germline-derived CDR1 and CDR2 are MDHEN and SYDVKM.

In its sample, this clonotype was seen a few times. CDR3 nucleotide sequence: TGTGCCAGCAGTTACTCCGGGGGAAGTGGGAGCACTGAAGCTTTCTTT. Protein product: CASSYSGGSGSTEAFF. The genes are TRBV6-2 or TRBV6-3 and TRBJ1-1; TRBD1 is a possible D gene (5 bases). Germline values: CDR1 MNHEY, CDR2 SVGEGT. The length of the CDR3 is 16 residues. Trimming took 0 bases from V and 4 from J, leaving 15 bases between them.

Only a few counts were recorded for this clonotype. The CDR3 bases are TGCGCCAGCAGCATTCTTAGCGGGAGGGCCGCTGAGCAGTTCTTC. Amino acids: CASSILSGRAAEQFF. This chain connects TRBV5-1 to TRBJ2-1, with TRBD2 identical over 11 bases. CDR1 and CDR2 from the germline V gene are SGHRS and YFSETQ. V dropped 4 bases and J dropped 9; count of bases not matched to a gene: 9. The CDR3 runs to 15 residues.

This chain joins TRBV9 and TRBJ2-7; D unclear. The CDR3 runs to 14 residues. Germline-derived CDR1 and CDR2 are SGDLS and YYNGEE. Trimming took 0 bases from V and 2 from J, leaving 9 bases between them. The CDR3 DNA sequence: TGTGCCAGCAGCGTAGCCCAGGACCCCTACGAGCAGTACTTC. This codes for CASSVAQDPYEQYF.

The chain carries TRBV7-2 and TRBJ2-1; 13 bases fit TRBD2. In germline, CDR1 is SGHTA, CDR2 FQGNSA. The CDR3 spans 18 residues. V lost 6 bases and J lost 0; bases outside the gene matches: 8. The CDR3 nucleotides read TGTGCCAGCAGGGGGGCACTAGCGGGAGGGAGCTCCTACAATGAGCAGTTCTTC. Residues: CASRGALAGGSSYNEQFF.

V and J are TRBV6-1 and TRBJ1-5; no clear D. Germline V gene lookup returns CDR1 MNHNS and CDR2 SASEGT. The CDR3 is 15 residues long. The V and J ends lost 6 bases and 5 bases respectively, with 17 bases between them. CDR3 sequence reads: CASRATIWLHQPQHF. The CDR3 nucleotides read TGTGCCAGCAGAGCTACCATATGGTTACATCAGCCCCAGCATTTT.

CDR3 sequence (DNA): TGTGCCAGCAGTAGATTGGGCAGGAGGGACTATGGCTACACCTTC. Encoded protein: CASSRLGRRDYGYTF. This chain joins TRBV6-1 and TRBJ1-2; D unresolved. The V gene lost 5 bases and the J gene lost 3 bases, with 16 bases spanning the gap. The germline V gene encodes CDR1 MNHNS and CDR2 SASEGT. The CDR3 is made up of 15 amino acids.

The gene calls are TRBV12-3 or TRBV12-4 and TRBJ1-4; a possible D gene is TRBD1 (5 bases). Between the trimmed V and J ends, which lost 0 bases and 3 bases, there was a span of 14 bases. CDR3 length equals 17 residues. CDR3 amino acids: CASSLALGGTANEKLFF. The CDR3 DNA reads TGTGCCAGCAGTTTAGCGCTCGGCGGGACGGCTAATGAAAAACTGTTTTTT.

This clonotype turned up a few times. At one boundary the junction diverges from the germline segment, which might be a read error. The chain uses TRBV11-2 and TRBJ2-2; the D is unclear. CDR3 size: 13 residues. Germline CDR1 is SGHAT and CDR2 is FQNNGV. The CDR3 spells CASSLENTGELFF. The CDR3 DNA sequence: TGCGCCAGCAGCTTGGAGAACACCGGGGAGCTGTTTTTT.

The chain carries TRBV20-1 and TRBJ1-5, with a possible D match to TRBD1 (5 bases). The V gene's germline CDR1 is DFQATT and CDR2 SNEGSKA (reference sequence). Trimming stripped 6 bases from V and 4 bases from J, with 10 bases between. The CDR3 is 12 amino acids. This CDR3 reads CSAQAGNQPQHF. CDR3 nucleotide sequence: TGCAGTGCCCAGGCAGGGAATCAGCCCCAGCATTTT.

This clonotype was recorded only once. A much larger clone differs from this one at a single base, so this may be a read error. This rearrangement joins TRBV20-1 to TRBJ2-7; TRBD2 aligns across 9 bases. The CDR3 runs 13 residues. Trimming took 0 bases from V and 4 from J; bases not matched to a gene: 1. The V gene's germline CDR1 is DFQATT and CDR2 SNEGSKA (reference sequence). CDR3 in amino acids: CSARETSGYEQYF. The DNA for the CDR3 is TGCAGTGCTAGAGAGACTAGCGGTTACGAGCAGTACTTC.

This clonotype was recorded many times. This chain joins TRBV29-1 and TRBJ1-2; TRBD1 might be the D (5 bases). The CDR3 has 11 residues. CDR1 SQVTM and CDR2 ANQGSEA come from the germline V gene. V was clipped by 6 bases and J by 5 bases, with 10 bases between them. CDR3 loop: CSVGTVYGYTF. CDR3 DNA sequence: TGCAGCGTGGGGACGGTGTATGGCTACACCTTC.

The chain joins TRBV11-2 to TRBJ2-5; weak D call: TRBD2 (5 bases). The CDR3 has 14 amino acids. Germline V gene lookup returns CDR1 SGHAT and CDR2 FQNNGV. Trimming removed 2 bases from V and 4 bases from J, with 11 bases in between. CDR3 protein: CASSLSAGTETQYF. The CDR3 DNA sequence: TGTGCCAGCAGCTTATCTGCGGGCACAGAGACCCAGTACTTC.

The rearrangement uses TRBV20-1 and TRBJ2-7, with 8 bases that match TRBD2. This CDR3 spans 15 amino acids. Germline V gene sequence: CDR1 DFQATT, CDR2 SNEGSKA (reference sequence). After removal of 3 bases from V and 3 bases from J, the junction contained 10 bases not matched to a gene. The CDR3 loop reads CSARLTGTSNYEQYF. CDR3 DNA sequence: TGCAGTGCTAGGTTGACCGGGACTAGTAACTACGAGCAGTACTTC.

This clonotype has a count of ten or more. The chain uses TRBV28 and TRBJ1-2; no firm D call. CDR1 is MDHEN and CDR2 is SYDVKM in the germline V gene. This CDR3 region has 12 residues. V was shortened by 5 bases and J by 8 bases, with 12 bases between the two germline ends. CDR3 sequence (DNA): TGTGCCAGCAGTACCAGGACGGGCGGCTACACCTTC. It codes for CASSTRTGGYTF.

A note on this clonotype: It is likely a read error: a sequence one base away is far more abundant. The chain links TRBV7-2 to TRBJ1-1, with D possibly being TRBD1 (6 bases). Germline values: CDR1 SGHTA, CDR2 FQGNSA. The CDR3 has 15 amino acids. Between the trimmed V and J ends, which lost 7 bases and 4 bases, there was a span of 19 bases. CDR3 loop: CASNGLTGMFTEAFF. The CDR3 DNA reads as TGTGCCAGCAACGGACTTACAGGGATGTTCACTGAAGCTTTCTTT.

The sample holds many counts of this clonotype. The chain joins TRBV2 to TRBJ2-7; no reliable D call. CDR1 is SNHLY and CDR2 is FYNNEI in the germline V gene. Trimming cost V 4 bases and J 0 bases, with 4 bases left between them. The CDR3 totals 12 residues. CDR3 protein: CASSASSYEQYF. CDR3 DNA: TGTGCCAGCAGTGCCAGCTCCTACGAGCAGTACTTC.